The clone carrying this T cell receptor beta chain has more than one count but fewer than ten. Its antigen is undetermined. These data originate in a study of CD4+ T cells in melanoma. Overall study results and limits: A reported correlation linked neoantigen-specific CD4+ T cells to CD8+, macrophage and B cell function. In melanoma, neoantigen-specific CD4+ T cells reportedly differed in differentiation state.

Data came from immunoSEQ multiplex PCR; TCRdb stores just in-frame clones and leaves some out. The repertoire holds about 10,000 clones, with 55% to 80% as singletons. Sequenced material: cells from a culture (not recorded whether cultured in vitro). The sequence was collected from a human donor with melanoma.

The CDR3 DNA follows: TGTGCCAGCAGCCGGATGGCGGGGGACACTGAAGCTTTCTTT. Translated, it gives CASSRMAGDTEAFF. This chain connects TRBV11-2 to TRBJ1-1; D might be TRBD1 (5 bases). CDR3 size: 14 residues. Germline-derived CDR1 and CDR2 are SGHAT and FQNNGV. Trimming removed 5 bases from V and 3 bases from J, with 13 bases in between.